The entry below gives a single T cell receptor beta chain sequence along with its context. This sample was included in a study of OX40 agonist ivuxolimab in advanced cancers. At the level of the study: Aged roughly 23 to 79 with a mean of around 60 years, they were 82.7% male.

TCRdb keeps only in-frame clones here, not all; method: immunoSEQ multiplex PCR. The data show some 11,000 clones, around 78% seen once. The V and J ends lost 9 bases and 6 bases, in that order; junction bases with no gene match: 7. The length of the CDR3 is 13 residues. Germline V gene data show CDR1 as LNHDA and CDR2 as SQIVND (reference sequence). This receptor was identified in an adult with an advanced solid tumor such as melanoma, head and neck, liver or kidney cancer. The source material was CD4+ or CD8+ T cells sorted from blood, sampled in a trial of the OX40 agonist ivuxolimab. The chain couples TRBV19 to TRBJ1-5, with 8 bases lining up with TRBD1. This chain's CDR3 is CASQGQGFQPQHF. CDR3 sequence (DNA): TGTGCCAGCCAAGGACAGGGATTTCAGCCCCAGCATTTT.